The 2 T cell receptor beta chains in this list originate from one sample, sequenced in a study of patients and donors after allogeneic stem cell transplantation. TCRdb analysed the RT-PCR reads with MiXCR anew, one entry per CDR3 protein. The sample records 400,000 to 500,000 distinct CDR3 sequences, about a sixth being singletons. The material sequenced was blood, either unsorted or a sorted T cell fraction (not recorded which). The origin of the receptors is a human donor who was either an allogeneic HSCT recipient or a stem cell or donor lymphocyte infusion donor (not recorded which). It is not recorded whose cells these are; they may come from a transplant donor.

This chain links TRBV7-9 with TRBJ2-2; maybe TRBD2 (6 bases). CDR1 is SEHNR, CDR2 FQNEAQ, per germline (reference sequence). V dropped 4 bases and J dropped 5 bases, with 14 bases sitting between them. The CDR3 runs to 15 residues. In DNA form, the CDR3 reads TGTGCCAGCAGCTCTCGACTAGACGGGACCGGGGAGCTGTTTTTT. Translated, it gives CASSSRLDGTGELFF.

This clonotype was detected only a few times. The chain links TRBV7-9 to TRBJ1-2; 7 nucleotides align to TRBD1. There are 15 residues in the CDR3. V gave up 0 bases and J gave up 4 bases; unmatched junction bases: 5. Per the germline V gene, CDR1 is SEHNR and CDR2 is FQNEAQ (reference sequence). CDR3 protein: CASSLARDSTYGYTF. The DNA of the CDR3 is TGTGCCAGCAGCTTAGCGCGGGACAGTACCTATGGCTACACCTTC. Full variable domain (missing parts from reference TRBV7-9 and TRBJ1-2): DTGVSQNPRHKITKRGQNVTFRCDPISEHNRLYWYRQTLGQGPEFLTYFQNEAQLEKSRLLSDRFSAERPKGSFSTLEIQRTEQGDSAMYLCASSLARDSTYGYTFGSGTRLTVV.